What follows is one TCR beta chain and its context. What it binds is unknown. Germline V gene lookup returns CDR1 SNHLY and CDR2 FYNNEI. This CDR3 is 15 amino acids long. The V and J ends lost 4 bases and 4 bases, in that order; junction bases with no gene match: 8. Healthy bone marrow donors supplied every sample. Despite likely unrecorded immune exposures, the donors were nominally healthy at the time of sampling. The PCR ran on 60 Vbeta and 13 Jbeta primers. Clones were read by immunoSEQ multiplex PCR, and TCRdb kept only the in-frame ones, dropping some. The sample carries 150,000 to 200,000 clones, about 75% recorded once. The data stem from a study of cytomegalovirus exposure and HLA in healthy donors. Overall study results and limits: The study assumed roughly uniform donor sequencing depth for presence/absence analyses.

Sequencing input: PBMCs. V usage is TRBV2 and J usage is TRBJ2-5, with TRBD2 matching over 8 bases. The TCR sequence derives from a woman between 45 and 65 years old in good health and CMV-seropositive. CDR3 sequence: CASSVSGLGVETQYF. In DNA, the CDR3 is TGTGCCAGCAGTGTGTCGGGACTAGGAGTAGAGACCCAGTACTTC.